Below are 6 T cell receptor beta chains sequenced from a single sample in a study of blood T cells in healthy people across ages. A second PCR, run for roughly 7 to 11 cycles, used a sample-barcoded 5' primer plus a J-beta primer mix. TCRdb fed the 5' RACE reads into MiXCR, producing one record per CDR3 protein. The sample holds 600,000 to 1,000,000 distinct CDR3 sequences, about 62% seen once. What was sequenced was blood. The receptor source for this set is a man younger than 40 in good health.

The rearrangement joins TRBV7-2 to TRBJ2-5, with D maybe TRBD2 (5 bases). V dropped 2 bases and J dropped 4 bases, with 17 bases sitting between them. Germline V gives CDR1 SGHTA, CDR2 FQGNSA. This CDR3 is built from 16 residues. DNA for the CDR3: TGTGCCAGCAGCTTATACCCGGCGGGCGAGGGAGAGACCCAGTACTTC. As protein: CASSLYPAGEGETQYF. Looking up the rest from reference TRBV7-2 and TRBJ2-5 gives the full variable domain: GAGVSQSPSNKVTEKGKDVELRCDPISGHTALYWYRQSLGQGLEFLIYFQGNSAPDKSGLPSDRFSAERTGGSVSTLTIQRTQQEDSAVYLCASSLYPAGEGETQYFGPGTRLLVL.

This clonotype was observed a handful of times. This rearrangement joins TRBV4-3 to TRBJ2-1; D might be TRBD2 (6 bases). Germline CDR1 reads LGHNA; CDR2 reads YSLEER. The CDR3 extends over 12 amino acids. Trimming took 3 bases from V and 10 from J, leaving 10 bases between them. The CDR3: CASSQGLKEQFF. CDR3 DNA sequence: TGCGCCAGCAGCCAGGGACTCAAGGAGCAGTTCTTC.

This clonotype showed up just a few times. CDR3 residues: CASSPEDYSNQPQHF. CDR3 coding DNA: TGTGCCAGCAGTCCGGAGGACTATAGCAATCAGCCCCAGCATTTT. The chain recombines TRBV12-3 or TRBV12-4 with TRBJ1-5; D is unclear. Trimming shortened V by 5 bases and J by 0 bases, and 11 bases separated the two germline ends. The CDR3 is made up of 15 amino acids.

V gene TRBV10-3 combines with J gene TRBJ2-7, with TRBD1 matching 9 bases. The junction had 7 bases not matched to a gene; V was cut back by 5 bases and J by 2 bases. CDR1 and CDR2 (germline): ENHRY, SYGVKD. The CDR3 spans 15 residues. Here the CDR3 reads CAISLDRGSPYEQYF. The CDR3 DNA is TGTGCCATCAGTCTAGACAGGGGGTCGCCCTACGAGCAGTACTTC.

This clonotype was picked up one time. The rearrangement uses TRBV7-2 and TRBJ2-1; the match to TRBD2 covers 11 bases. The CDR3 totals 15 residues. V shed 2 bases, J shed 7 bases, and the junction held 4 bases outside the gene matches. Germline V gene sequence: CDR1 SGHTA, CDR2 FQGNSA. The CDR3 sequence: CASSLSSSGRNEQFF. CDR3 sequence (DNA): TGTGCCAGCAGCTTATCCTCTAGCGGGAGGAATGAGCAGTTCTTC.

This clonotype came up a few times. The chain joins TRBV14 to TRBJ2-5; 7 positions agree with TRBD2. Trimming removed 3 bases from V and 4 bases from J; junction bases left unmatched: 5. Germline V lookup: CDR1 SGHDN, CDR2 FVKESK. The CDR3 spans 14 residues. The CDR3, as DNA: TGTGCCAGCAGCCATGAGCGGGACCCAGAGACCCAGTACTTC. Its protein product is CASSHERDPETQYF.